This is a list of T cell receptor beta chains from one sample in a study of cytotoxic CD8 clonotypes in ibrutinib-treated CLL. TCRdb's copy holds only in-frame clones and misses some; the assay was immunoSEQ multiplex PCR. The repertoire holds 110,000 to 150,000 clones, roughly 76% seen once, with 5% to 5.5% in the top ten. The material sequenced was PBMCs, taken after 24 months of ibrutinib treatment. The receptors originated from a human donor with chronic lymphocytic leukemia. The CDR3 runs from the conserved cysteine through the conserved F or W. The order of the fields is CDR3 length, clone size, V gene, J gene, D gene, CDR3 protein, CDR3 DNA. D genes are given only for firm matches. Size values are once, few and many counts, or a class for expanded clones, and some rows have none.

15	.	TRBV6-1	TRBJ2-7	TRBD1	CASRAGTVSSYEQYF	TGTGCCAGCAGGGCTGGGACAGTAAGCTCCTACGAGCAGTACTTC
14	.	TRBV27	TRBJ2-5	TRBD2	CASSDGLAGAPRYF	TGTGCCAGCAGTGACGGACTAGCGGGAGCCCCCCGGTACTTC
15	.	TRBV4-2	TRBJ1-1	TRBD1	CASSQWTGGNTEAFF	TGTGCCAGCAGCCAGTGGACAGGGGGGAACACTGAAGCTTTCTTT
12	.	TRBV11-2	TRBJ2-7	.	CASSLGQAEQYF	TGTGCCAGCAGCTTAGGACAGGCCGAGCAGTACTTC
14	.	TRBV9	TRBJ1-1	TRBD1	CASSVGQGTTEAFF	TGTGCCAGCAGCGTAGGACAGGGGACCACTGAAGCTTTCTTT
15	.	TRBV4-1	TRBJ2-7	TRBD2	CASSQALGLTYEQYF	TGCGCCAGCAGCCAAGCCCTGGGACTAACCTACGAGCAGTACTTC
14	once	TRBV7-2	TRBJ2-3	.	CASSLQGPPDTQYF	TGTGCCAGCAGCTTACAGGGGCCCCCAGATACGCAGTATTTT
15	.	TRBV6-5	TRBJ2-1	TRBD1	CASSSGTGGGNEQFF	TGTGCCAGCAGCTCCGGGACAGGGGGGGGCAATGAGCAGTTCTTC
17	.	TRBV7-2	TRBJ1-5	TRBD1	CASSLGQGTASNQPQHF	TGTGCCAGCAGCTTAGGACAGGGGACAGCGAGCAATCAGCCCCAGCATTTT
12	.	TRBV7-8	TRBJ1-2	.	CASSLRDYGYTF	TGTGCCAGCAGCTTGAGGGACTATGGCTACACCTTC
14	.	TRBV6-5	TRBJ2-4	TRBD2	CASSYRGGVNIQYF	TGTGCCAGCAGTTACCGCGGGGGAGTCAACATTCAGTACTTC
15	.	TRBV7-7	TRBJ2-2	TRBD2	CASSPGGHGTGELFF	TGTGCTAGCAGCCCGGGGGGGCACGGCACCGGGGAGCTGTTTTTT
16	.	TRBV5-1	TRBJ2-2	.	CASSLGGNANTGELFF	TGCGCCAGCAGCTTGGGGGGCAACGCGAACACCGGGGAGCTGTTTTTT
14	.	TRBV6-5	TRBJ2-7	TRBD1	CASSYGTGFDEQYF	TGTGCCAGCAGTTACGGGACAGGCTTTGACGAGCAGTACTTC
12	.	TRBV29-1	TRBJ1-3	.	CSVGGSGNTIYF	TGCAGCGTTGGGGGGTCTGGAAACACCATATATTTT
15	few	TRBV5-1	TRBJ2-2	TRBD1	CASSLAWGQSGELFF	TGCGCCAGCAGCTTGGCCTGGGGACAGTCCGGGGAGCTGTTTTTT
14	.	TRBV4-3	TRBJ1-6	TRBD1	CASSTGQGGSPLHF	TGCGCCAGCAGCACAGGACAGGGTGGTTCACCCCTCCACTTT
14	.	TRBV6-1	TRBJ1-1	.	CASRDTATNTEAFF	TGTGCCAGCCGTGATACAGCAACTAACACTGAAGCTTTCTTT
15	.	TRBV6-4	TRBJ1-1	.	CASSAQQEPPTKAFF	TGTGCCAGCAGTGCTCAACAAGAACCCCCAACTAAAGCTTTCTTT
13	.	TRBV7-2	TRBJ1-1	.	CASSWGGPTEAFF	TGTGCCAGCAGCTGGGGGGGGCCCACTGAAGCTTTCTTT
15	.	TRBV5-4	TRBJ2-3	.	CASSFFGAGPDTQYF	TGTGCCAGCAGCTTCTTTGGTGCGGGCCCAGATACGCAGTATTTT
17	.	TRBV10-2	TRBJ1-5	TRBD1	CASGPQGAWGSNQPQHF	TGCGCCAGCGGCCCACAGGGGGCTTGGGGAAGCAATCAGCCCCAGCATTTT
15	.	TRBV5-1	TRBJ2-6	.	CASSPGTTGANVLTF	TGCGCCAGCAGCCCCGGGACAACCGGGGCCAACGTCCTGACTTTC
14	.	TRBV11-3	TRBJ2-7	.	CASSFHGSSYEQYF	TGTGCCAGCAGCTTTCACGGCAGCTCCTACGAGCAGTACTTC
16	.	TRBV6-6	TRBJ1-3	TRBD1	CASSQTGGSGGNTIYF	TGTGCCAGCAGCCAGACAGGGGGGAGCGGTGGAAACACCATATATTTT
14	.	TRBV2	TRBJ1-5	.	CASSGGVGNQPQHF	TGTGCCAGCAGTGGGGGTGTGGGCAATCAGCCCCAGCATTTT
15	.	TRBV11-1	TRBJ2-6	.	CASSRRGTGANVLTF	TGTGCCAGCAGTAGGAGGGGAACTGGGGCCAACGTCCTGACTTTC
18	.	TRBV27	TRBJ2-7	TRBD2	CASRLLIGTSGRDYEQYF	TGTGCCAGCCGCCTCCTTATCGGGACTAGCGGGAGGGACTACGAGCAGTACTTC
11	.	TRBV20-1	TRBJ2-7	.	CSARGPYEQYF	TGCAGTGCTAGGGGACCTTACGAGCAGTACTTC
18	.	TRBV5-1	TRBJ2-5	TRBD2	CASSLGGTPLAGYETQYF	TGCGCCAGCAGCTTGGGGGGAACCCCACTAGCGGGATACGAGACCCAGTACTTC
13	few	TRBV19	TRBJ1-2	.	CASSIDGPYGYTF	TGTGCCAGTAGTATAGATGGGCCCTATGGCTACACCTTC
15	few	TRBV5-1	TRBJ2-3	TRBD2	CASSSRTRGADTQYF	TGCGCCAGCAGCTCCCGGACTAGAGGTGCAGATACGCAGTATTTT
15	.	TRBV28	TRBJ1-2	.	CASSLRGQPGYGYTF	TGTGCCAGCAGCCTCAGGGGCCAGCCGGGGTATGGCTACACCTTC
14	few	TRBV7-3	TRBJ2-1	.	CASSSSHRVNEQFF	TGTGCCAGCAGCTCCTCCCATAGGGTCAATGAGCAGTTCTTC
15	.	TRBV5-6	TRBJ2-7	.	CASSLGLAASYEQYF	TGTGCCAGCAGCTTGGGTTTGGCGGCCTCCTACGAGCAGTACTTC
14	.	TRBV6-6	TRBJ2-1	TRBD1	CASTLDRGDNEQFF	TGTGCCAGCACCTTGGACAGGGGGGATAATGAGCAGTTCTTC
16	.	TRBV28	TRBJ1-5	TRBD1	CASGPGGGYSNQPQHF	TGTGCCAGCGGCCCAGGGGGCGGTTATAGCAATCAGCCCCAGCATTTT
15	.	TRBV4-1	TRBJ2-5	.	CASSQDWRPQETQYF	TGCGCCAGCAGCCAAGATTGGCGGCCCCAAGAGACCCAGTACTTC
15	.	TRBV11-3	TRBJ2-5	.	CASSLGGRGQGTQYF	TGTGCCAGCAGCCTCGGGGGTCGGGGTCAAGGGACCCAGTACTTC
12	.	TRBV5-6	TRBJ2-3	.	CASSLGRRGTSF	TGTGCCAGCAGCTTGGGCCGGAGGGGGACGTCTTTT
15	.	TRBV7-3	TRBJ2-1	TRBD2	CASSPREGRYNEQFF	TGTGCCAGCAGCCCAAGGGAGGGCCGCTACAATGAGCAGTTCTTC